This section outlines one TCR beta chain sequence together with its context. Its antigen is unknown. This sample stems from a study of OX40 agonist ivuxolimab in advanced cancers. General study findings and limits: Expanded clones were, on average, more numerous in CD8+ T cells than in CD4+. The study observed clonal expansion of CD4+ and CD8+ blood T cells by week 6 at 0.1 to 3.0 mg/kg.

The germline V gene has CDR1 MNHEY and CDR2 SVGAGI. V lost 6 bases and J lost 2; bases outside the gene matches: 5. CDR3 size: 14 residues. TCRdb keeps only in-frame clones here, not all; method: immunoSEQ multiplex PCR. The table shows about 54,000 clones, with just over 90% occurring only once. This clonotype was obtained from an adult with an advanced solid tumor such as melanoma, head and neck, liver or kidney cancer. The rearrangement uses TRBV6-5 and TRBJ2-5; 8 bases fit TRBD1. The input for sequencing was CD4+ or CD8+ T cells sorted from blood, taken in a trial of the OX40 agonist ivuxolimab. CDR3: CASSRQGIQETQYF. CDR3 DNA: TGTGCCAGCAGCCGACAGGGGATTCAAGAGACCCAGTACTTC.